A single sample gave rise to the 27 T cell receptor beta chains below, sequenced in a study of cytomegalovirus exposure and HLA in healthy donors. Assay used: immunoSEQ multiplex PCR; TCRdb lists only in-frame clones, some missing. Of under 140,000 clones in the sample, more than 75% were seen once. Source material: PBMCs. The receptors originated from a woman aged 25-40 years in good health and CMV-seropositive.

The gene calls are TRBV10-3 and TRBJ2-6; D is unresolved. The CDR3 length is 13 residues. Germline CDR1 is ENHRY and CDR2 is SYGVKD. V lost 0 bases, J lost 5 bases, and 2 bases lay in between. The CDR3 DNA sequence: TGTGCCATCAGTGAGTCCAGGGCCAACGTCCTGACTTTC. Its translation: CAISESRANVLTF.

This chain joins TRBV4-3 and TRBJ2-1; TRBD2 matches 10 bases. The CDR3 sequence is 17 residues long. The V gene end was trimmed by 0 bases and the J gene end by 2 bases; junction bases not matched to a gene: 4. CDR1 is LGHNA, CDR2 YSLEER, per germline. The CDR3 bases are TGCGCCAGCAGCCAAGATTGGGGACTAGCGCCCTACAATGAGCAGTTCTTC. This translates into CASSQDWGLAPYNEQFF.

The CDR3 DNA reads as TGTGCTAGTGGTTTCGGGGACACTAGATACGAGCAGTACTTC. This encodes CASGFGDTRYEQYF. This sequence joins TRBV12-5 and TRBJ2-7; D might be TRBD1 (6 bases). Per the germline V gene, CDR1 is LGHNT and CDR2 is FRNRAP. The CDR3 contains 14 residues. V was cut by 3 bases and J by 4 bases, with 13 bases left in between. Supplemented by reference TRBV12-5 and TRBJ2-7, the full variable domain reads DARVTQTPRHKVTEMGQEVTMRCQPILGHNTVFWYRQTMMQGLELLAYFRNRAPLDDSGMPKDRFSAEMPDATLATLKIQPSEPRDSAVYFCASGFGDTRYEQYFGPGTRLTVT.

The chain recombines TRBV15 with TRBJ2-2; 10 positions agree with TRBD2. The V gene end was trimmed by 8 bases and the J gene end by 6 bases; junction bases not matched to a gene: 9. Germline V gives CDR1 LNHNV, CDR2 YYDKDF (reference sequence). CDR3 size: 15 residues. CDR3 sequence: CATATGTSESGELFF. DNA of the CDR3: TGTGCCACCGCGACCGGGACTAGCGAATCCGGGGAGCTGTTTTTT.

The chain is built from TRBV19 and TRBJ1-5; no clear D. This CDR3 is 13 amino acids long. Germline CDR1 is LNHDA and CDR2 is SQIVND (reference sequence). Trimming pared 11 bases from V and 0 bases from J, leaving 11 bases between. The CDR3 spells CASGYTSNQPQHF. The CDR3 nucleotides are TGTGCCTCAGGCTATACTAGCAATCAGCCCCAGCATTTT.

The rearrangement links TRBV11-2 to TRBJ2-7; no clear D. V shed 1 base and J shed 0 bases, with 16 bases lying between them. Germline assignment: CDR1 SGHAT and CDR2 FQNNGV. The CDR3 length is 17 residues. This chain's CDR3 is CASSLVWRSSSSYEQYF. CDR3 sequence (DNA): TGTGCCAGCAGCTTAGTGTGGCGGAGCTCGAGCTCCTACGAGCAGTACTTC.

The rearrangement uses TRBV18 and TRBJ1-2; TRBD1 agrees at 7 bases. V lost 3 bases, J lost 3 bases, and 1 base stayed unmatched. Looked up from germline, CDR1 is KGHSH and CDR2 is LQKENI. The CDR3 covers 13 residues. CDR3 nucleotides: TGTGCCAGCTCACCCACAGGGGACTATGGCTACACCTTC. Protein product: CASSPTGDYGYTF.

The V gene is TRBV9, the J gene TRBJ2-5, with D perhaps TRBD2 (6 bases). The ends were cut back, 0 bases at V and 4 bases at J, with 13 bases in the middle. This CDR3 is built from 15 residues. From germline, CDR1 is SGDLS and CDR2 YYNGEE. CDR3 nucleotides: TGTGCCAGCAGCGTAGAAGGAGGGTGGAGAGAGACCCAGTACTTC. This encodes CASSVEGGWRETQYF.

The rearrangement joins TRBV10-3 to TRBJ2-5; 15 nucleotides match TRBD2. The junction had 4 bases not matched to a gene; V was cut back by 10 bases and J by 1 base. Germline CDR1 is ENHRY and CDR2 is SYGVKD. The CDR3 has 15 amino acids. CDR3 in amino acids: CARGTSGGLQETQYF. The CDR3 DNA is TGTGCCAGGGGGACTAGCGGGGGGCTCCAAGAGACCCAGTACTTC.

The CDR3 loop is CASSLASGRIYEQYF. CDR3 sequence (DNA): TGTGCCAGCAGCTTAGCTAGCGGGAGGATCTACGAGCAGTACTTC. The genes are TRBV13 and TRBJ2-7, with TRBD2 matching 11 bases. The CDR3 has 15 amino acids. V gave up 1 base and J gave up 3 bases; unmatched junction bases: 2. Per the germline V gene, CDR1 is PRHDT and CDR2 is FYEKMQ (reference sequence).

The chain recombines TRBV10-3 with TRBJ2-1, with 11 bases that match TRBD2. The CDR3 sequence is 13 residues long. The germline gives CDR1 ENHRY, CDR2 SYGVKD. V trimming: 10 bases; J trimming: 5 bases; junction bases outside the gene matches: 4. CDR3 DNA sequence: TGTGCCAGTACTAGCGGGAGCGACAATGAGCAGTTCTTC. Translation gives CASTSGSDNEQFF.

The chain joins TRBV23-1 to TRBJ2-1, with 7 bases identical to TRBD1. TRBV23-1 is an open reading frame whose function is uncertain. The CDR3 has 15 residues. V lost 6 bases and J lost 2; bases outside the gene matches: 7. The CDR3 nucleotides are TGCGCCAGCAGGCCTGGGACAGCCACCTACAATGAGCAGTTCTTC. Protein sequence: CASRPGTATYNEQFF.

This clone was counted once. J is TRBJ2-1 and V is TRBV5-4, with 9 bases that match TRBD2. The CDR3 contains 18 residues. Germline V CDR1 and CDR2: SGHNT, YYREEE (reference sequence). V lost 1 base to trimming and J lost 6 bases; unmatched junction nucleotides: 14. CDR3 loop: CASSLNLLAGASSNEQFF. The CDR3 DNA reads as TGTGCCAGCAGCTTGAATCTGTTAGCGGGAGCCTCTAGCAATGAGCAGTTCTTC. Variable domain in full (rest from reference TRBV5-4 and TRBJ2-1): ETGVTQSPTHLIKTRGQQVTLRCSSQSGHNTVSWYQQALGQGPQFIFQYYREEENGRGNFPPRFSGLQFPNYSSELNVNALELDDSALYLCASSLNLLAGASSNEQFFGPGTRLTVL.

The chain carries TRBV4-3 and TRBJ2-7; possible D gene TRBD1, 6 bases. Trimming took 1 base from V and 3 from J, leaving 13 bases between them. Germline V gives CDR1 LGHNA, CDR2 YSLEER. This CDR3 comprises 15 residues. The CDR3 nucleotides read TGCGCCAGCAGCCAAGGGACAGCAGCGTTCTACGAGCAGTACTTC. Protein: CASSQGTAAFYEQYF.

The rearrangement joins TRBV29-1 to TRBJ1-3; perhaps TRBD1 as D (5 bases). This CDR3 has 13 residues. V lost 4 bases, J lost 1 base, and 8 bases lay in between. Germline V CDR1 and CDR2: SQVTM, ANQGSEA. CDR3 amino acids: CSVGGESGNTIYF. CDR3 sequence (DNA): TGCAGCGTTGGGGGGGAGTCTGGAAACACCATATATTTT. Supplemented by reference TRBV29-1 and TRBJ1-3, the full variable domain reads SAVISQKPSRDICQRGTSLTIQCQVDSQVTMMFWYRQQPGQSLTLIATANQGSEATYESGFVIDKFPISRPNLTFSTLTVSNMSPEDSSIYLCSVGGESGNTIYFGEGSWLTVV.

The chain recombines TRBV5-1 with TRBJ2-5, with a possible D match to TRBD1 (5 bases). Germline V lookup: CDR1 SGHRS, CDR2 YFSETQ. There are 14 residues in the CDR3. Trimming cost V 2 bases and J 1 base, with 9 bases left between them. CDR3 protein: CASSFLTVQETQYF. CDR3 DNA: TGCGCCAGCAGCTTTTTGACAGTCCAAGAGACCCAGTACTTC. Full variable domain (missing parts from reference TRBV5-1 and TRBJ2-5): KAGVTQTPRYLIKTRGQQVTLSCSPISGHRSVSWYQQTPGQGLQFLFEYFSETQRNKGNFPGRFSGRQFSNSRSEMNVSTLELGDSALYLCASSFLTVQETQYFGPGTRLLVL.

This clone was seen only a few times. The V gene is TRBV28, the J gene TRBJ1-5; possibly TRBD1 for D (5 bases). CDR1 and CDR2 (germline): MDHEN, SYDVKM. V was cut by 6 bases and J by 8 bases, with 20 bases left in between. This CDR3 has 15 residues. The CDR3 here is CASSSGAVPVKPQHF. In DNA form, the CDR3 reads TGTGCCAGCAGCTCTGGGGCGGTCCCTGTGAAGCCCCAGCATTTT.

This chain links TRBV9 with TRBJ2-7; TRBD2 is a possible D gene (6 bases). Per the germline V gene, CDR1 is SGDLS and CDR2 is YYNGEE. Trimming shortened V by 0 bases and J by 4 bases, and 14 bases separated the two germline ends. The CDR3 runs to 15 residues. This chain's CDR3 is CASSVGWGDPYEQYF. CDR3 sequence (DNA): TGTGCCAGCAGCGTAGGCTGGGGGGACCCATACGAGCAGTACTTC.

The gene calls are TRBV4-3 and TRBJ2-4, with 10 bases identical to TRBD2. Germline CDR1 LGHNA, CDR2 YSLEER. V shed 0 bases, J shed 5 bases, and the junction held 10 bases outside the gene matches. The CDR3 runs to 18 residues. The CDR3 here is CASSQDTGLAGVQNIQYF. The CDR3 DNA reads as TGCGCCAGCAGCCAAGATACTGGGCTAGCGGGAGTTCAAAACATTCAGTACTTC.

The genes are TRBV28 and TRBJ1-6; no firm D call. V was cut by 9 bases and J by 8 bases, with 8 bases left in between. Germline values: CDR1 MDHEN, CDR2 SYDVKM. This CDR3 comprises 11 residues. Written as DNA, the CDR3 is TGTGCCAGGGCCCCTTATTCACCCCTCCACTTT. Translated, it gives CARAPYSPLHF. The variable domain in full, with the rest retrieved from reference TRBV28 and TRBJ1-6, is DVKVTQSSRYLVKRTGEKVFLECVQDMDHENMFWYRQDPGLGLRLIYFSYDVKMKEKGDIPEGYSVSREKKERFSLILESASTNQTSMYLCARAPYSPLHFGNGTRLTVT.

The J gene is TRBJ2-1, the V gene TRBV2; 8 nucleotides agree with TRBD2. Germline assignment: CDR1 SNHLY and CDR2 FYNNEI. CDR3 size: 17 residues. The V segment lost 7 bases and the J segment 1 base; nucleotides outside the gene matches: 12. CDR3 nucleotide sequence: TGTGCCAGCAACGGCCTTTTAGCGGGGTCGTCCTACAATGAGCAGTTCTTC. Protein sequence: CASNGLLAGSSYNEQFF.

The J gene is TRBJ2-1, the V gene TRBV28; TRBD2 is a possible D gene (5 bases). Germline V gene sequence: CDR1 MDHEN, CDR2 SYDVKM. The V and J ends lost 7 bases and 0 bases respectively, with 13 bases between them. CDR3 size: 15 residues. The CDR3 bases are TGTGCCAGCAATCCAGTTGGGAGCTCCTACAATGAGCAGTTCTTC. Its protein product is CASNPVGSSYNEQFF.

The chain has TRBV5-1 and TRBJ1-6; no firm D call. The germline CDR1 and CDR2 sequences are SGHRS and YFSETQ. Trimming stripped 3 bases from V and 5 bases from J, with 12 bases between. The CDR3 consists of 15 residues. In DNA, the CDR3 is TGCGCCAGCAGCTCCTCGGGTCGAAATAATTCACCCCTCCACTTT. Translating gives CASSSSGRNNSPLHF.

The genes are TRBV25-1 and TRBJ2-3, with 7 bases aligning to TRBD2. Germline loops: CDR1 MGHDK, CDR2 SYGVNS. Unmatched junction bases numbered 10, after V lost 3 bases and J lost 4 bases. CDR3 length: 16 residues. The CDR3 nucleotides read TGTGCCAGCAGTGAGGTCGGGGGGTTTGGTTCAGATACGCAGTATTTT. This codes for CASSEVGGFGSDTQYF.

The rearrangement links TRBV6-4 to TRBJ2-7; D may be TRBD1 (6 bases). Trimming cost V 4 bases and J 1 base, with 20 bases left between them. The V gene's germline CDR1 is MRHNA and CDR2 SNTAGT. This CDR3 spans 17 amino acids. The CDR3, as DNA: TGTGCCAGCAGTGGGACCGCCGGACAGAGTATATCCTACGAGCAGTACTTC. Translation gives CASSGTAGQSISYEQYF.

This clone appeared a single time. The genes are TRBV5-4 and TRBJ2-7; 10 bases are a match to TRBD1. This CDR3 spans 14 amino acids. J gave up 5 bases and V 4 bases, and 6 bases lay outside the gene matches. Per the germline V gene, CDR1 is SGHNT and CDR2 is YYREEE (reference sequence). The CDR3 reads CASSEGQGTHEQYF. The CDR3 DNA reads as TGTGCCAGCAGCGAGGGACAGGGGACTCACGAGCAGTACTTC.

CDR3 residues: CASSFGGSGYTF. In DNA, the CDR3 is TGTGCCAGCAGCTTCGGGGGGTCGGGCTACACCTTC. The rearrangement joins TRBV7-2 to TRBJ1-2; D perhaps matches TRBD1 (5 bases). This CDR3 spans 12 amino acids. Trimming pared 3 bases from V and 8 bases from J, leaving 10 bases between. Germline CDR1 reads SGHTA; CDR2 reads FQGNSA.